This passage covers 27 T cell receptor beta chains from one sample sequenced in a study of CD8 T cells in Susac syndrome. Random hexamers were used to reverse transcribe an amount of 0.5 to 1 ug RNA. TCRdb reprocessed the immunoSEQ multiplex PCR reads with MiXCR, giving one entry per CDR3 protein. This sample has approximately 300,000 distinct CDR3 sequences, with over 75% found just once. The sequenced sample was CD8+ T cells from PBMCs. The origin of the receptors is a human donor with multiple sclerosis.

The chain joins TRBV5-1 to TRBJ2-7, with a possible D match to TRBD2 (5 bases). V was pared by 5 bases and J by 0 bases, with 15 bases between. This CDR3 comprises 15 residues. Germline assignment: CDR1 SGHRS and CDR2 YFSETQ. CDR3 sequence reads: CASSRTAGDSYEQYF. Here the CDR3 DNA reads TGCGCCAGCAGTCGGACGGCGGGTGACTCCTACGAGCAGTACTTC. The full variable domain, rest sourced from reference TRBV5-1 and TRBJ2-7, is KAGVTQTPRYLIKTRGQQVTLSCSPISGHRSVSWYQQTPGQGLQFLFEYFSETQRNKGNFPGRFSGRQFSNSRSEMNVSTLELGDSALYLCASSRTAGDSYEQYFGPGTRLTVT.

The J gene is TRBJ1-5, the V gene TRBV20-1, with 8 positions matching TRBD1. Looked up from germline, CDR1 is DFQATT and CDR2 is SNEGSKA (reference sequence). V shed 0 bases, J shed 6 bases, and the junction held 4 bases outside the gene matches. CDR3 length: 14 residues. CDR3 DNA: TGCAGTGCTAGAGATGGGACAGGAGGTCAGCCCCAGCATTTT. It encodes CSARDGTGGQPQHF.

The V call is TRBV23-1, the J call TRBJ1-1; D unresolved. TRBV23-1 is flagged as an ORF with uncertain function. This CDR3 has 14 amino acids. V lost 4 bases and J lost 1, with 10 bases in between. The CDR3 is CASSRVVGNTEAFF. Here the CDR3 DNA reads TGCGCCAGCAGTCGGGTCGTGGGGAACACTGAAGCTTTCTTT.

The V call is TRBV2, the J call TRBJ2-7; D may match TRBD1 or TRBD2 (5 bases each). Germline assignment: CDR1 SNHLY and CDR2 FYNNEI. The CDR3 runs 13 residues. Between the trimmed V and J ends, which lost 10 bases and 4 bases, there was a span of 17 bases. DNA of the CDR3: TGTGCCATTCCGGGGCCCAGGAGGTACGAGCAGTACTTC. Translating it yields CAIPGPRRYEQYF.

J is TRBJ1-5 and V is TRBV7-6; D not certain. Germline loops: CDR1 SGHVS, CDR2 FNYEAQ. V gave up 5 bases and J gave up 4 bases, with 9 bases separating them. This CDR3 region has 13 residues. The CDR3 loop reads CASSRLLNQPQHF. DNA for the CDR3: TGTGCCAGCAGCCGCCTATTAAATCAGCCCCAGCATTTT.

The gene calls are TRBV12-3 or TRBV12-4 and TRBJ2-1; D gene unclear. The CDR3 length is 16 residues. With 7 bases removed from V and 2 bases from J, the gap between germline ends came to 18 bases. The DNA of the CDR3 is TGTGCCAGCACCCCCTTCAGCTCCACGGCCTACAATGAGCAGTTCTTC. It codes for CASTPFSSTAYNEQFF.

This rearrangement joins TRBV30 to TRBJ1-1; D gene unclear. The CDR3 extends over 12 amino acids. Germline loops: CDR1 GTSNPN, CDR2 SVGIG (reference sequence). V was clipped by 2 bases and J by 5 bases, with 9 bases between them. Here the CDR3 reads CAWSLPRTEAFF. The CDR3 coding sequence is TGTGCCTGGAGTCTACCCAGGACTGAAGCTTTCTTT.

The V gene is TRBV12-3 or TRBV12-4, the J gene TRBJ2-2; D gene uncertain. V lost 8 bases to trimming and J lost 7 bases, with 5 bases between them. CDR3 size: 10 residues. CDR3 in DNA: TGTGCCAGCTACTTCGGGGAGCTGTTTTTT. Amino acid sequence: CASYFGELFF.

V usage is TRBV24-1 and J usage is TRBJ1-1; D not resolved. CDR1 is KGHDR, CDR2 SFDVKD, per germline. Trimming shortened V by 2 bases and J by 1 base, and 13 bases separated the two germline ends. The CDR3 consists of 16 residues. The CDR3 is CATSDSEGGPNTEAFF. CDR3 nucleotide sequence: TGTGCCACCAGTGATTCCGAGGGAGGACCGAACACTGAAGCTTTCTTT.

DNA of the CDR3: TGTGCCAGCGTCGGGGGGGTTAGTCAGCCCCAGCATTTT. The encoded protein is CASVGGVSQPQHF. The chain carries TRBV6-2 or TRBV6-3 and TRBJ1-5; possible D gene TRBD1, 5 bases. The CDR3 length is 13 residues. V shed 8 bases and J shed 6 bases, with 14 bases lying between them. From germline, CDR1 is MNHEY and CDR2 SVGEGT.

The V call is TRBV9, the J call TRBJ2-1; possibly TRBD1 for D (7 bases). The CDR3 extends over 18 amino acids. Germline V CDR1 and CDR2: SGDLS, YYNGEE. Trimming cost V 2 bases and J 4 bases, with 22 bases left between them. The CDR3 DNA reads as TGTGCCAGCAGCGTTGACAGGGAGATGAACGCGGGGTACAATGAGCAGTTCTTC. Its protein product is CASSVDREMNAGYNEQFF.

This chain joins TRBV27 and TRBJ1-2; D unclear. From germline, CDR1 is MNHEY and CDR2 SMNVEV (reference sequence). The CDR3 is made up of 11 amino acids. V was clipped by 4 bases and J by 7 bases, with 7 bases between them. CDR3 in amino acids: CASSSESGYTF. The CDR3 nucleotides read TGTGCCAGCAGTTCTGAGTCTGGCTACACCTTC.

The chain's CDR3 is CAWSGGTSAYEQYF. The CDR3 DNA follows: TGTGCCTGGAGTGGGGGGACTTCGGCCTACGAGCAGTACTTC. The chain has TRBV30 and TRBJ2-7; the D gene is possibly TRBD2 (6 bases). Looked up from germline, CDR1 is GTSNPN and CDR2 is SVGIG (reference sequence). Trimming removed 1 base from V and 2 bases from J, with 12 bases in between. This CDR3 has 14 residues.

This chain's CDR3 is CSARPTDRDSLLHF. CDR3 DNA sequence: TGCAGTGCCCGCCCTACTGATCGTGATTCGCTCCTCCACTTT. J is TRBJ1-6 and V is TRBV20-1; no reliable D call. V lost 6 bases to trimming and J lost 15 bases, with 24 bases between them. The CDR3 is made up of 14 amino acids. Germline V gives CDR1 DFQATT, CDR2 SNEGSKA (reference sequence).

The chain combines TRBV5-6 with TRBJ2-4; TRBD1 aligns across 11 bases. Per the germline V gene, CDR1 is SGHDT and CDR2 is YYEEEE. This CDR3 has 14 residues. After removal of 3 bases from V and 6 bases from J, the junction contained 2 bases not matched to a gene. The CDR3: CASSSGQGGNIQYF. The CDR3 coding sequence is TGTGCCAGCAGCTCGGGACAGGGGGGAAACATTCAGTACTTC.

This clonotype was counted a few times. The chain couples TRBV4-3 to TRBJ2-5; 8 bases align to TRBD2. The J segment lost 2 bases and the V segment lost 0 bases, leaving 8 bases of the junction unmatched. In germline, CDR1 is LGHNA, CDR2 YSLEER. The CDR3 contains 17 residues. CDR3 nucleotides: TGCGCCAGCAGCCAAGAATTCCAGCGGGGGCGACAAGAGACCCAGTACTTC. This gives the protein CASSQEFQRGRQETQYF.

V is TRBV2 and J is TRBJ2-7; maybe TRBD1 (7 bases). The germline V gene has CDR1 SNHLY and CDR2 FYNNEI. V lost 3 bases and J lost 5, with 14 bases in between. The CDR3 has 14 residues. The CDR3 spells CASSDPGGTDEQYF. In nucleotides, the CDR3 is TGTGCCAGCAGTGACCCAGGGGGGACGGACGAGCAGTACTTC.

This chain connects TRBV21-1 to TRBJ2-1; the table gives TRBD1 as D, unverified against the DNA. TRBV21-1 is a known pseudogene. There are 18 residues in the CDR3. The DNA for the CDR3 is TGTGCCAGCAGCAAAGGGGCGGGACAGTCGTCTACAAACAATGAGCAGTTCTTC. It yields the protein CASSKGAGQSSTNNEQFF.

The chain recombines TRBV7-6 with TRBJ2-3; 10 nucleotides align to TRBD1. The germline V gene has CDR1 SGHVS and CDR2 FNYEAQ. V lost 4 bases and J lost 2; bases outside the gene matches: 15. The CDR3 totals 19 residues. The CDR3 loop is CASSSGPRTGQGFTDTQYF. CDR3 nucleotide sequence: TGTGCCAGCAGCTCGGGGCCTCGGACGGGACAGGGGTTCACAGATACGCAGTATTTT.

The chain uses TRBV27 and TRBJ2-7; 7 nucleotides line up with TRBD1. The V and J ends lost 4 bases and 3 bases, in that order; junction bases with no gene match: 6. In germline, CDR1 is MNHEY, CDR2 SMNVEV (reference sequence). The CDR3 contains 14 residues. The CDR3, as DNA: TGTGCCAGCAGTTCCGGACAGGTGGACTACGAGCAGTACTTC. It encodes CASSSGQVDYEQYF.

The chain couples TRBV7-8 to TRBJ2-1, with 9 bases that match TRBD2. The length of the CDR3 is 15 residues. From germline, CDR1 is SGHVS and CDR2 FQNEAQ. V was clipped by 2 bases and J by 5 bases; unmatched bases: 4. The DNA for the CDR3 is TGTGCCAGCAGCTTAAAGAGACTAGCGGACAATGAGCAGTTCTTC. Translating it yields CASSLKRLADNEQFF.

On this clonotype itself: The junction shows a germline mismatch at one end, possibly a read error. CDR3 in DNA: TGTGCCAGCAGTTTGAGCCCATGGACTGCCTCCTACGAGCAGTGCTTC. Protein sequence: CASSLSPWTASYEQCF. The J gene is TRBJ2-7, the V gene TRBV27; possible D gene TRBD2, 5 bases. Germline V gives CDR1 MNHEY, CDR2 SMNVEV (reference sequence). CDR3 size: 16 residues.

V usage is TRBV29-1 and J usage is TRBJ2-3; TRBD1 agrees at 8 bases. Germline CDR1 is SQVTM and CDR2 is ANQGSEA. This CDR3 is built from 14 residues. The trim removed 5 bases at V and 4 bases at J, leaving 8 bases unmatched. The CDR3 nucleotides are TGCAGCGTTTGGGTCAGGGGGCCAGCAGATACGCAGTATTTT. Encoded protein: CSVWVRGPADTQYF.

This chain uses TRBV7-8 with TRBJ2-1; D remains unclear. The V end was cut by 4 bases, the J end by 8 bases, with 15 bases between. There are 14 residues in the CDR3. The germline gives CDR1 SGHVS, CDR2 FQNEAQ. CDR3 nucleotides: TGTGCCAGCAGCTCCACCGTCCGGACCCATGAGCAGTTCTTC. This sequence encodes CASSSTVRTHEQFF.

This clonotype was counted a single time. The gene calls are TRBV5-1 and TRBJ2-5, with TRBD2 matching 8 bases. J gave up 0 bases and V 3 bases, and 7 bases lay outside the gene matches. CDR3 length: 16 residues. Germline loops: CDR1 SGHRS, CDR2 YFSETQ. CDR3 in amino acids: CASSSGLATYQETQYF. For the CDR3, the DNA is TGCGCCAGCAGCTCAGGACTAGCCACGTACCAAGAGACCCAGTACTTC.

This chain links TRBV20-1 with TRBJ2-2, with D possibly matching TRBD2 (11 bases). Germline V lookup: CDR1 DFQATT, CDR2 SNEGSKA (reference sequence). V was clipped by 3 bases and J by 7 bases, with 33 bases between them. This CDR3 comprises 20 residues. Here the CDR3 DNA reads TGCAGTGCTAGGCGGGACAGGGGAGACCTAGCGGGAGGCGTCGTCGGGGAGCTGTTTTTT. Translation: CSARRDRGDLAGGVVGELFF.

The V gene is TRBV4-1, the J gene TRBJ2-7; D possibly corresponds to TRBD2 (5 bases). Germline assignment: CDR1 MGHRA and CDR2 YSYEKL. V was shortened by 1 base and J by 2 bases, with 12 bases between the two germline ends. The CDR3 spans 15 residues. As DNA, the CDR3 is TGCGCCAGCAGCCAAGTACCTGGGAGACCCTACGAGCAGTACTTC. The encoded protein is CASSQVPGRPYEQYF.